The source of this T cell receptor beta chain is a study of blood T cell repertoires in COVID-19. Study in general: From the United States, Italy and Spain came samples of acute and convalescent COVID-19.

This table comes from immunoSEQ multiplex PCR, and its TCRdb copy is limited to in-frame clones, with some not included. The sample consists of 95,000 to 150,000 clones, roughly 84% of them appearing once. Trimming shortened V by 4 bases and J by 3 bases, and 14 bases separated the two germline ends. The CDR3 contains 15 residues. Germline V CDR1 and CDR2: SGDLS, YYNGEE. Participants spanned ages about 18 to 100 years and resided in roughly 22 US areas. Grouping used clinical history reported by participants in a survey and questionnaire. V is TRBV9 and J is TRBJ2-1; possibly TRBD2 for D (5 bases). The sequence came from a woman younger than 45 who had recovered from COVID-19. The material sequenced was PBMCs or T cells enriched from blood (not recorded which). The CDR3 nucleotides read TGTGCCAGCAGCCTGGAGGACTTGGACTACAATGAGCAGTTCTTC. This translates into CASSLEDLDYNEQFF.